Listed below are T cell receptor beta chains from one sample, sequenced in a study of OX40 agonist ivuxolimab in advanced cancers. Sequencing used immunoSEQ multiplex PCR; TCRdb keeps in-frame clones, though not all of them. The sample lists about 27,000 clones; around nine tenths were seen once. Here the sequenced sample was CD4+ or CD8+ T cells sorted from blood, taken in a trial of the OX40 agonist ivuxolimab. The receptor set was obtained from an adult with an advanced solid tumor such as melanoma, head and neck, liver or kidney cancer. Each CDR3 is given with its conserved first and last residue. The D gene is left open where the match is weak. Clone size, where shown, is once, few, many, or a class for clones that have expanded.

clone_size j_call v_call d_call cdr3_nt cdr3_aa
NA TRBJ2-7 TRBV7-9 TRBD2 TGTGCCAGCGGTCTAGCGGGCCGGTCCTACGAGCAGTACTTC CASGLAGRSYEQYF
NA TRBJ2-2 TRBV30 NA TGTGCCTGGAGTGCGGCCTGGTCTGGGGAGCTGTTTTTT CAWSAAWSGELFF
NA TRBJ2-1 TRBV5-1 NA TGCGCCAGCAGCTGGCGGTACAATGAGCAGTTCTTC CASSWRYNEQFF
NA TRBJ2-1 TRBV7-8 NA TGTGCCAGCAGCTTACCGACAGATTGGGGCCATGAGCAGTTCTTC CASSLPTDWGHEQFF
NA TRBJ2-1 TRBV7-2 TRBD2 TGTGCCAGCAGCTCGAGCGGGGCGGTTATTTACAATGAGCAGTTCTTC CASSSSGAVIYNEQFF
NA TRBJ2-7 TRBV10-2 NA TGCGCCAGCAGTGTTAGTGAGCTGACCTACGAGCAGTACTTC CASSVSELTYEQYF
once TRBJ2-3 TRBV27 NA TGTGCCAGCAGTTTAAGGCTAGCGACGGGCACAGATACGCAGTATTTT CASSLRLATGTDTQYF
NA TRBJ1-2 TRBV6-1 NA TGTGCCAGCAGTGAAGGGGTAGGGCCAGACTATGGCTACACCTTC CASSEGVGPDYGYTF
NA TRBJ2-7 TRBV15 NA TGTGCCACCAGCAGAGAACAGGAATCCTACGAGCAGTACTTC CATSREQESYEQYF
NA TRBJ2-7 TRBV11-2 NA TGTGCCAGCAGCTTAGCGGGCGCCTACGAGCAGTACTTC CASSLAGAYEQYF
NA TRBJ1-1 TRBV7-2 NA TGTGCCAGCAGCTCATACAGGGCTACAAACACTGAAGCTTTCTTT CASSSYRATNTEAFF
NA TRBJ2-1 TRBV7-2 TRBD2 TGTGCCAGCAGCTTAAGGTCTAGCGGGGGGGCACATGAGCAGTTCTTC CASSLRSSGGAHEQFF
NA TRBJ2-3 TRBV7-3 NA TGTGCCAGCAGCTTAACTCGGGGGGCCATAGATACGCAGTATTTT CASSLTRGAIDTQYF
NA TRBJ2-1 TRBV4-1 TRBD2 TGCGCCAGCAGCCCGTCTAGCGGGGTCTACAATGAGCAGTTCTTC CASSPSSGVYNEQFF
NA TRBJ2-7 TRBV28 TRBD2 TGTGCCAGCAGCTATGATGGGACTAGCGCAATATCCTACGAGCAGTACTTC CASSYDGTSAISYEQYF
medium-sized TRBJ2-7 TRBV10-2 NA TGCGCCAGCAGTGAGTGGCAGGGCCTATCCTACGAGCAGTACTTC CASSEWQGLSYEQYF
NA TRBJ2-1 TRBV7-9 TRBD1 TGTGCCAGCAGCTCAAGCTACCGGGACAGGGTCTCCTACAATGAGCAGTTCTTC CASSSSYRDRVSYNEQFF
NA TRBJ1-2 TRBV30 NA TGTGCCTGCCCGGGCCATAACTATGGCTACACCTTC CACPGHNYGYTF
NA TRBJ2-7 TRBV5-1 NA TGCGCCAGCAGCTGGGCCGGCTACGAGCAGTACTTC CASSWAGYEQYF
NA TRBJ1-5 TRBV9 NA TGTGCCAGCAGCCCTTCCACAGGTGCTCATCAGCCCCAGCATTTT CASSPSTGAHQPQHF
NA TRBJ2-7 TRBV21-1 NA TGTGCCAGCAAAAATCCCAGTGGGTTTAGACAGGGCCTTCTCCTGGAGCAGTACTTC CASKNPSGFRQGLLLEQYF
NA TRBJ2-2 TRBV7-9 TRBD2 TGTGCCAGCAGCTACCCGGAGCGGGGGGAAGGCGGGGAGCTGTTTTTT CASSYPERGEGGELFF
NA TRBJ2-5 TRBV27 NA TGTGCCAGCAGAGGGGGGGAACGGGAGACCCAGTACTTC CASRGGERETQYF
NA TRBJ1-5 TRBV5-6 NA TGTGCCAGCAGCTTTGGAGGGCGCAGTGACAATCAGCCCCAGCATTTT CASSFGGRSDNQPQHF
NA TRBJ1-5 TRBV11-2 NA TGTGCCAGCAGCTTCACAAATAGCAATCAGCCCCAGCATTTT CASSFTNSNQPQHF
NA TRBJ2-7 TRBV9 NA TGTGCCAGCAGCGTTGGTGGCGGTCCCCCCTACGAGCAGTACTTC CASSVGGGPPYEQYF
NA TRBJ2-1 TRBV30 NA TGTGCCTGGAGTCGTGGGGACAATGAGCAGTTCTTC CAWSRGDNEQFF
NA TRBJ2-2 TRBV27 TRBD2 TGTGCCAGCTGCGGACTAGCGGGGACCGGGGAGCTGTTTTTT CASCGLAGTGELFF
NA TRBJ2-2 TRBV10-3 NA TGTGCCATCAATCCCAGGGGGGGCACCGGGGAGCTGTTTTTT CAINPRGGTGELFF
NA TRBJ2-3 TRBV9 NA TGTGCCAGCAGCGTTCAGGTAGCGGGCACAGATACGCAGTATTTT CASSVQVAGTDTQYF
NA TRBJ2-1 TRBV5-1 TRBD1 TGCGCCAGCAGCCAGGGGGTGAGCTCCTACAATGAGCAGTTCTTC CASSQGVSSYNEQFF
NA TRBJ1-6 TRBV7-9 TRBD1 TGTGCCAGCAGCTCGGGACAGGCCTTCGGTTGGAACCTCCACTTT CASSSGQAFGWNLHF
NA TRBJ2-2 TRBV27 TRBD1 TGTGCCAGCAAGAGGACAGGGGATCGTGGGGAGCTGTTTTTT CASKRTGDRGELFF
NA TRBJ2-7 TRBV13 NA TGTGCCAGCAGCCCGGGATCCAGACCCTACGAGCAGTACTTC CASSPGSRPYEQYF
NA TRBJ2-7 TRBV6-5 NA TGTGCCAGCAGTTACGGCGAAACCTACGAGCAGTACTTC CASSYGETYEQYF
NA TRBJ2-6 TRBV28 NA TGTGCCAGCAGTGGGGAGAATTGGGGCGGGGCCAACGTCCTGACTTTC CASSGENWGGANVLTF
NA TRBJ2-7 TRBV19 TRBD2 TGTGCCAGTAGTATTTCAATTAGCGGGAGTTACTACGAGCAGTACTTC CASSISISGSYYEQYF
NA TRBJ2-2 TRBV7-9 NA TGTGCCAGCAGCTTCGGGGCGACCGGGGAGCTGTTTTTT CASSFGATGELFF
NA TRBJ2-7 TRBV2 TRBD1 TGTGCCAGCAGATATACCGGGACAGGGGCATCCTACGAGCAGTACTTC CASRYTGTGASYEQYF
NA TRBJ2-7 TRBV27 NA TGTGCCAGCAGTTTATGGGCAGGTGGGGGCTCCGAGCAGTACTTC CASSLWAGGGSEQYF
NA TRBJ2-3 TRBV4-2 TRBD2 TGTGCCAGCAGCCATGCAGGGACTAGCGGGTTTTCAGATACGCAGTATTTT CASSHAGTSGFSDTQYF
NA TRBJ2-3 TRBV5-1 NA TGCGCCAGCAGCTTGGCCGAGGCAGGGCCCAGCACAGATACGCAGTATTTT CASSLAEAGPSTDTQYF